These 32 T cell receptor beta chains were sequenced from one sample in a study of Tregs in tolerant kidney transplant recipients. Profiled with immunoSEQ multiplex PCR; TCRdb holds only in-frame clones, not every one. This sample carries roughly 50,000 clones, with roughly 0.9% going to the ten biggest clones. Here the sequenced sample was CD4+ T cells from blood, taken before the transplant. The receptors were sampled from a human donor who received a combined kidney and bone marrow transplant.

The DNA read from the CDR3 is TGTGCCAGCAGCTCTCCCCCCCCCTACGAG. Translating it yields CASSSPPPYE. The CDR3, in full, reads CASSSPPPYEQYF. The V gene is TRBV7-9, the J gene TRBJ2-7; D remains unclear. Coverage ceases 3 residues before the CDR3 finishes, and the germline J gene fills in the end. Trimming cost V 4 bases and J 2 bases, with 9 bases left between them. The CDR3 spans 13 residues. Per the germline V gene, CDR1 is SEHNR and CDR2 is FQNEAQ (reference sequence).

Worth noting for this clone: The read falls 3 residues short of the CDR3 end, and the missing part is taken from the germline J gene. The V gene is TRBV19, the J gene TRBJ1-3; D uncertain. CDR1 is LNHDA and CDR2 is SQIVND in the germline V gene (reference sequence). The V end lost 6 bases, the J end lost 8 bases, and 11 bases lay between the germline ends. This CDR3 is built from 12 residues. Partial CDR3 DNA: TGTGCCAGTAGGTCCACGCGGGACACC. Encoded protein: CASRSTRDT. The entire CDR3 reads CASRSTRDTIYF.

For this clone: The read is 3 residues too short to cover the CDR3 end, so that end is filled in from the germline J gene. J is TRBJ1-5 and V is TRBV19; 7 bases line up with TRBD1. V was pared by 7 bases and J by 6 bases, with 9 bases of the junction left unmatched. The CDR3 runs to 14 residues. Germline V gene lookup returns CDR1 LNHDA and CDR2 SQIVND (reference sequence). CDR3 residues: CASTSTGFAQPQHF. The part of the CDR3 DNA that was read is TGTGCCAGTACCTCGACAGGGTTCGCTCAGCCC.

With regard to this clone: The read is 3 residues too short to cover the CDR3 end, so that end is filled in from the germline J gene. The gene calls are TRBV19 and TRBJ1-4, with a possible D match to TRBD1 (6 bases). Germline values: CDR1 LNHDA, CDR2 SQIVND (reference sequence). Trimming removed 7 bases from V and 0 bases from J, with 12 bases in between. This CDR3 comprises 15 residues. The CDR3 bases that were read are TGTGCCAGTAACCCAGGGGCGGCAACTAATGAAAAA. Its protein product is CASNPGAATNEK. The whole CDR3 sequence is CASNPGAATNEKLFF.

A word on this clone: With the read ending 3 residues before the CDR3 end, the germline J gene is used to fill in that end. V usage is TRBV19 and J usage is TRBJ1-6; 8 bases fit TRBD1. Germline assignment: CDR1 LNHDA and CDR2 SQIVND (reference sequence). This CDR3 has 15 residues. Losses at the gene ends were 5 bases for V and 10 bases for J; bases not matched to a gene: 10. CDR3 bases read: TGTGCCAGTAGTCTCTGGACAGGGCGGGAATCACCC. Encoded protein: CASSLWTGRESP. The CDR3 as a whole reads CASSLWTGRESPLHF. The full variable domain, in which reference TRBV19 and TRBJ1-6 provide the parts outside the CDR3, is DGGITQSPKYLFRKEGQNVTLSCEQNLNHDAMYWYRQDPGQGLRLIYYSQIVNDFQKGDIAEGYSVSREKKESFPLTVTSAQKNPTAFYLCASSLWTGRESPLHFGNGTRLTVT.

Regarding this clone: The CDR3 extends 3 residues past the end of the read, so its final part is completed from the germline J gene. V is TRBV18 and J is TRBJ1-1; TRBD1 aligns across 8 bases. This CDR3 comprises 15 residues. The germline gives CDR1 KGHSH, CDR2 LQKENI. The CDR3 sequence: CASSDGQGALGSAFF. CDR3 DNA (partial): TGTGCCAGCTCAGACGGGCAGGGGGCTTTGGGGTCG.

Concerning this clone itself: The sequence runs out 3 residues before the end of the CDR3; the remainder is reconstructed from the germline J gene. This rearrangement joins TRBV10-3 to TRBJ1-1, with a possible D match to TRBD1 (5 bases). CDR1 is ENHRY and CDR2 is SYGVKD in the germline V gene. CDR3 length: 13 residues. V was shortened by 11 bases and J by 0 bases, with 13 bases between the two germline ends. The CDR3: CAAWGEMNTEAFF. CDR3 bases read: TGTGCCGCCTGGGGGGAGATGAACACTGAA.

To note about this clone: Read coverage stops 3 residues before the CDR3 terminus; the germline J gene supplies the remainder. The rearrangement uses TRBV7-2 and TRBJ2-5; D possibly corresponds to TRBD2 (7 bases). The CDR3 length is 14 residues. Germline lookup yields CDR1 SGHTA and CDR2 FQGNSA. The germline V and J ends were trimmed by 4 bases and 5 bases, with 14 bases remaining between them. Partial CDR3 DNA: TGTGCCAGCAGCTCCCCGGGGGGCGGGGAGACC. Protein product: CASSSPGGGET. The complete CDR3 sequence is CASSSPGGGETQYF. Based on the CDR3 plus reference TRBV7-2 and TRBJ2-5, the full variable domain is GAGVSQSPSNKVTEKGKDVELRCDPISGHTALYWYRQSLGQGLEFLIYFQGNSAPDKSGLPSDRFSAERTGGSVSTLTIQRTQQEDSAVYLCASSSPGGGETQYFGPGTRLLVL.

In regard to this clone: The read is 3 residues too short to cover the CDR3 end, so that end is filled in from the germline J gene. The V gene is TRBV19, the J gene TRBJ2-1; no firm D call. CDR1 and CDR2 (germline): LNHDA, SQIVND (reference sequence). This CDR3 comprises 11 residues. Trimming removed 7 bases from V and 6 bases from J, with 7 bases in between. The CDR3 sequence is CASTPSNEQFF. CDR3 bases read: TGTGCCAGTACCCCCAGCAATGAG.

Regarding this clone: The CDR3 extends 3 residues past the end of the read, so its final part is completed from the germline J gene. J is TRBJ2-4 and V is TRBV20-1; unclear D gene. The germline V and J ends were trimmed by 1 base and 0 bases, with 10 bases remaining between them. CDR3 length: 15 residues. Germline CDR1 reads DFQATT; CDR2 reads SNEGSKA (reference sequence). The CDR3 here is CSARVTGLAKNIQYF. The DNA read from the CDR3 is TGCAGTGCTAGAGTAACCGGGTTAGCCAAAAACATT.

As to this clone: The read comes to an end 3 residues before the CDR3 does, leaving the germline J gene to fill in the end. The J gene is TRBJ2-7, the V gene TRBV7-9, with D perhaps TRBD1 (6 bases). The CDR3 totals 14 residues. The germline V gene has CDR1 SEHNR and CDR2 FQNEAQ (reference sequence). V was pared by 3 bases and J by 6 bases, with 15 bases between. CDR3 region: CASSFGQNLGEQYF. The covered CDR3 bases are TGTGCCAGCAGCTTTGGACAGAATTTGGGCGAG.

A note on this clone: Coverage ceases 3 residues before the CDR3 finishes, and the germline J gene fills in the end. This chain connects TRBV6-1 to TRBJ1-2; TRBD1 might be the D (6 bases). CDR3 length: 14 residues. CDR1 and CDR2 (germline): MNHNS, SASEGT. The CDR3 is CASSGPRGAWGYTF. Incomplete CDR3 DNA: TGTGCCAGCAGTGGACCCCGGGGGGCCTGGGGC.

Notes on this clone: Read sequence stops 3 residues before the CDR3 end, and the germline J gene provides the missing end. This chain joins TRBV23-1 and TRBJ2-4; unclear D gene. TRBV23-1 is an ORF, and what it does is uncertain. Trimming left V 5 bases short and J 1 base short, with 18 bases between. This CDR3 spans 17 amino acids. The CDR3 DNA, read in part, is TGCGCCAGCAGTATTATGGGTCAGGTAACGGCCAAAAACATT. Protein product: CASSIMGQVTAKNI. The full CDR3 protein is CASSIMGQVTAKNIQYF.

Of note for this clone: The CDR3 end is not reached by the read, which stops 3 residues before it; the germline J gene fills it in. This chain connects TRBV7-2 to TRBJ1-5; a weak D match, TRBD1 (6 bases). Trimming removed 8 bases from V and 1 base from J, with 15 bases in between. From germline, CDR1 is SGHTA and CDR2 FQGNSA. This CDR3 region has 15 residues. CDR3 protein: CASQISTGSNQPQHF. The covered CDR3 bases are TGTGCCAGCCAAATTAGCACAGGGAGCAATCAGCCC.

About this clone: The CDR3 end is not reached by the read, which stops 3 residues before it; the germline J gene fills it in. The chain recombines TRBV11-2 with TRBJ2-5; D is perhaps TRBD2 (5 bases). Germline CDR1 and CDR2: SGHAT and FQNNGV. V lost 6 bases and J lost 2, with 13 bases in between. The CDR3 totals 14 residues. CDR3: CASSTGLTQETQYF. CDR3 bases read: TGTGCCAGCAGTACCGGACTGACACAAGAGACC.

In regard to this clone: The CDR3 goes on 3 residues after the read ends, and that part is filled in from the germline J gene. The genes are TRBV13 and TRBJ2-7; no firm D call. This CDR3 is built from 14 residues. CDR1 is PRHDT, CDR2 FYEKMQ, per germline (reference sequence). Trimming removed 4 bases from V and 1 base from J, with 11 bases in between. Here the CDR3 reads CASSSRFRSYEQYF. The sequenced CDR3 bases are TGTGCCAGCAGCTCCCGTTTTAGATCCTACGAG.

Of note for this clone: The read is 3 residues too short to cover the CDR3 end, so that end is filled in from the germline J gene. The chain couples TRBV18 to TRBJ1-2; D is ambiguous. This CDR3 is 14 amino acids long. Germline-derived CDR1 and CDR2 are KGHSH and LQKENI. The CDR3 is CASSPPRSAGGYTF. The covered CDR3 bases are TGTGCCAGCTCACCACCGAGATCGGCGGGGGGC. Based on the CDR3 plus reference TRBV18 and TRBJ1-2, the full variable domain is NAGVMQNPRHLVRRRGQEARLRCSPMKGHSHVYWYRQLPEEGLKFMVYLQKENIIDESGMPKERFSAEFPKEGPSILRIQQVVRGDSAAYFCASSPPRSAGGYTFGSGTRLTVV.

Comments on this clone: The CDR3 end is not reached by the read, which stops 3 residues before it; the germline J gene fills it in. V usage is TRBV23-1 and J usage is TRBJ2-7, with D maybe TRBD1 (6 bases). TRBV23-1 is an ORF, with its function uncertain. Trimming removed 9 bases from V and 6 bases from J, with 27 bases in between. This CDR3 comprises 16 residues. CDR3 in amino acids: CASSFRTAIQRCEQYF. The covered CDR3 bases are TGCGCCAGTAGTTTTCGGACAGCGATCCAAAGGTGCGAG.

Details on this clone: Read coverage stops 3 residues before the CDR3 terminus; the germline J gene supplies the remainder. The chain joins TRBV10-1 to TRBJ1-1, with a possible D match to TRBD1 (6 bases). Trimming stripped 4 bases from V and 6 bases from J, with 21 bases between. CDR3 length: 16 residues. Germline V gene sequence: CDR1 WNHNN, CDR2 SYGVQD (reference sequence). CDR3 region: CASSGRRGSSRAEAFF. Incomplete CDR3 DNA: TGCGCCAGCAGTGGGAGAAGGGGGTCTTCGCGCGCTGAA.

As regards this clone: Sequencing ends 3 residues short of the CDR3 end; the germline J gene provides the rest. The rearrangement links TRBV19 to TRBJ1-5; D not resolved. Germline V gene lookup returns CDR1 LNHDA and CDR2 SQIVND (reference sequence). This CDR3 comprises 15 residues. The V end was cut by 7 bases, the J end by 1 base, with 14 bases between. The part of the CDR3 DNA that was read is TGTGCCAGTACTGTGACACCATCAAGCAATCAGCCC. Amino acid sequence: CASTVTPSSNQP. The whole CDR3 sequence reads CASTVTPSSNQPQHF.

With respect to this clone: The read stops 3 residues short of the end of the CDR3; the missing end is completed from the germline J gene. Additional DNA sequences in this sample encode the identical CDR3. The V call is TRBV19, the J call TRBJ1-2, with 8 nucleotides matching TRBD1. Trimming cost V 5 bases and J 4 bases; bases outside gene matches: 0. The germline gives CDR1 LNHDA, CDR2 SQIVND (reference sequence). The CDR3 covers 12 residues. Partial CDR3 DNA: TGTGCCAGTAGTGGACAGGGCTATGGC. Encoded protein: CASSGQGYG. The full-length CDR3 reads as CASSGQGYGYTF. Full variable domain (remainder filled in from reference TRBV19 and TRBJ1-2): DGGITQSPKYLFRKEGQNVTLSCEQNLNHDAMYWYRQDPGQGLRLIYYSQIVNDFQKGDIAEGYSVSREKKESFPLTVTSAQKNPTAFYLCASSGQGYGYTFGSGTRLTVV.

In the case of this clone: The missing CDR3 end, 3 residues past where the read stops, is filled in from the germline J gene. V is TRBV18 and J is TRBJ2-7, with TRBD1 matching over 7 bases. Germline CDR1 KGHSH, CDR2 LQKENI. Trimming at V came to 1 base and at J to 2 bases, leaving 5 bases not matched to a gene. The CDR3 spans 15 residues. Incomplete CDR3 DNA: TGTGCCAGCTCACCACGGACAGGTCTTCCCTACGAG. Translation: CASSPRTGLPYE. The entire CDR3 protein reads CASSPRTGLPYEQYF.

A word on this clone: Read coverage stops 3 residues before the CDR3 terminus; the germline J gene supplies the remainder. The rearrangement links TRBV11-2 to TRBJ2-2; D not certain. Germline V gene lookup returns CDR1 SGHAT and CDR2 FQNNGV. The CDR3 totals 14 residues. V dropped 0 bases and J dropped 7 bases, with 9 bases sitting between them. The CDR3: CASSLDVINGELFF. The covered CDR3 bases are TGTGCCAGCAGCTTAGATGTAATAAACGGGGAG. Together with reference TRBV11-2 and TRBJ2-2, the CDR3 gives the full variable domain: EAGVAQSPRYKIIEKRQSVAFWCNPISGHATLYWYQQILGQGPKLLIQFQNNGVVDDSQLPKDRFSAERLKGVDSTLKIQPAKLEDSAVYLCASSLDVINGELFFGEGSRLTVL.

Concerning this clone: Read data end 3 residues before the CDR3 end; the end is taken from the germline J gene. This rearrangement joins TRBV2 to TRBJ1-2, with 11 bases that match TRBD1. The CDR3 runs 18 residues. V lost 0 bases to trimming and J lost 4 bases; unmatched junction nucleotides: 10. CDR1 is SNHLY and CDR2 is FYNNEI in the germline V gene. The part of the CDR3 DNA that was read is TGTGCCAGCAGTGAAGCGCTACTTCGGACAGGGGGCCTCTATGGC. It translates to CASSEALLRTGGLYG. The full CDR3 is CASSEALLRTGGLYGYTF.

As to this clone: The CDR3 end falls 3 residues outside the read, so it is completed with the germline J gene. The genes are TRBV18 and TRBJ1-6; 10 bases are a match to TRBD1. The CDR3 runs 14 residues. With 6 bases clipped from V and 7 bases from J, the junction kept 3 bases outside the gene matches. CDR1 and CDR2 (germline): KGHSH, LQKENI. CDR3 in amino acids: CASSPGQGNSPLHF. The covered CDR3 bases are TGTGCCAGCTCCCCGGGACAGGGGAATTCACCC.

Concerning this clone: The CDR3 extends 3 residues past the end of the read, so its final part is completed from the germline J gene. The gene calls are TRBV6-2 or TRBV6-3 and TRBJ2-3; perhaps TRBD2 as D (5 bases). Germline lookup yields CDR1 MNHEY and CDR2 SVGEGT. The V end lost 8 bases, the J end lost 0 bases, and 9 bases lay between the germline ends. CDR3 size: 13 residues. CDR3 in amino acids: CASRRASTDTQYF. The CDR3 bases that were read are TGTGCCAGCCGGCGGGCTAGCACAGATACG.

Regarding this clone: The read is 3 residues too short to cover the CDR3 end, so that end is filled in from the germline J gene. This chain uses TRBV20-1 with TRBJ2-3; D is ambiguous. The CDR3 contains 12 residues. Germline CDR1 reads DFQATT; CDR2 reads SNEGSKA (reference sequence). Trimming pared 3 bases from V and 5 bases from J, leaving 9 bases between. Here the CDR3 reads CSARVGGDTQYF. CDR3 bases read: TGCAGTGCTAGGGTCGGCGGAGATACG.

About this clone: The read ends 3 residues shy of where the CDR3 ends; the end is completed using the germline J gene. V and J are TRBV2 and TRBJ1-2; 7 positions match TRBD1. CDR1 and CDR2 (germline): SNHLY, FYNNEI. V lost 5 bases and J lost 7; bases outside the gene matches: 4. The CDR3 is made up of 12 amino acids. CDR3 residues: CASSQGEGGYTF. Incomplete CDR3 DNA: TGTGCCAGCAGTCAGGGGGAAGGTGGC.

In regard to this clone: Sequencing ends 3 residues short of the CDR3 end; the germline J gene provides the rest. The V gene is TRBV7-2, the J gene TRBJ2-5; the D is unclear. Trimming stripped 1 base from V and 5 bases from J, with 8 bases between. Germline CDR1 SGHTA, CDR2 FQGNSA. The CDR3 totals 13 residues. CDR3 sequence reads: CASSLDRRETQYF. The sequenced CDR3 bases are TGTGCCAGCAGCTTAGATCGCCGGGAGACC.

The part of the CDR3 DNA that was read is TGTGCCAGCAGTGTCAGGGGCAGGGCGGCCACTGAA. This encodes CASSVRGRAATE. The full-length CDR3 reads as CASSVRGRAATEAFF. The chain combines TRBV6-1 with TRBJ1-1; D is perhaps TRBD1 (6 bases). With the read ending 3 residues before the CDR3 end, the germline J gene is used to fill in that end. Trimming left V 4 bases short and J 4 bases short, with 16 bases between. The CDR3 spans 15 residues. Germline V gene lookup returns CDR1 MNHNS and CDR2 SASEGT.

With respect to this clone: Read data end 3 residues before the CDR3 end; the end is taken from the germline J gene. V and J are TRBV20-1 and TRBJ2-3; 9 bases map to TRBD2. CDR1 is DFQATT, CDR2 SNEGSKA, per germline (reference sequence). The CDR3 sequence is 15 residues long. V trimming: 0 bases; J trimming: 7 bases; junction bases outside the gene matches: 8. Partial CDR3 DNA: TGCAGTGCTAGAGATTTGCGGGAGGGCATATATACG. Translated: CSARDLREGIYT. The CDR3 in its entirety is CSARDLREGIYTQYF.

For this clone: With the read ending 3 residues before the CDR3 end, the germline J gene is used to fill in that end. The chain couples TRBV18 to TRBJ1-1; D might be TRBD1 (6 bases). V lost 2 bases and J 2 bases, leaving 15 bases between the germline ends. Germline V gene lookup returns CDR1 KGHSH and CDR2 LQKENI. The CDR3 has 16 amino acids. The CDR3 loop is CASSPWGGATNTEAFF. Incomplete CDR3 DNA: TGTGCCAGCTCACCATGGGGGGGCGCGACCAACACTGAA. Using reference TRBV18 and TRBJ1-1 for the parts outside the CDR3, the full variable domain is NAGVMQNPRHLVRRRGQEARLRCSPMKGHSHVYWYRQLPEEGLKFMVYLQKENIIDESGMPKERFSAEFPKEGPSILRIQQVVRGDSAAYFCASSPWGGATNTEAFFGQGTRLTVV.